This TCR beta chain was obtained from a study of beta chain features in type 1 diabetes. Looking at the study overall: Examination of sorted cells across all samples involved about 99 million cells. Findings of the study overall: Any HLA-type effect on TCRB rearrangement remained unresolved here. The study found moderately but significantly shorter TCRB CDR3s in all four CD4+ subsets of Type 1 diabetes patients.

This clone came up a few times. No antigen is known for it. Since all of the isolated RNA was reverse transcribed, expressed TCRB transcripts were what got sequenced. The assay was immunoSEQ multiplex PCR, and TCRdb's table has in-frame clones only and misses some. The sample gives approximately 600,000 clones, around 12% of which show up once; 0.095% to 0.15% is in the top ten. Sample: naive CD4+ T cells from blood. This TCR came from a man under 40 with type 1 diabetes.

This CDR3 is CASSLYRGAFYEQYF. In DNA, the CDR3 is TGTGCCAGCAGTCTCTACAGGGGAGCGTTCTACGAGCAGTACTTC. The chain links TRBV28 to TRBJ2-7, with 7 nucleotides matching TRBD1. After removal of 5 bases from V and 3 bases from J, the junction contained 10 bases not matched to a gene. The CDR3 contains 15 residues. Germline V gene lookup returns CDR1 MDHEN and CDR2 SYDVKM.